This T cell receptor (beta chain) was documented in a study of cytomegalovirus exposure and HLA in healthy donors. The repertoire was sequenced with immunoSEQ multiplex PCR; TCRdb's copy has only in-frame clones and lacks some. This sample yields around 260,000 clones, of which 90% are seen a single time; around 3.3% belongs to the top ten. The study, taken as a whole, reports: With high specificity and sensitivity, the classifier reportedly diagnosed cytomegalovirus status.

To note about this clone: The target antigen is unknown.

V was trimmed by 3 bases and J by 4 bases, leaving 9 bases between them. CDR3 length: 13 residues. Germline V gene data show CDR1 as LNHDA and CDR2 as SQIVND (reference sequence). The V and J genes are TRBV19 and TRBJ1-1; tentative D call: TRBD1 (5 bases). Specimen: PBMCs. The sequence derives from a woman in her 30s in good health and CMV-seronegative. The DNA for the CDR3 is TGTGCCAGTAGTATTCAGGGACTCACTGAAGCTTTCTTT. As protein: CASSIQGLTEAFF.